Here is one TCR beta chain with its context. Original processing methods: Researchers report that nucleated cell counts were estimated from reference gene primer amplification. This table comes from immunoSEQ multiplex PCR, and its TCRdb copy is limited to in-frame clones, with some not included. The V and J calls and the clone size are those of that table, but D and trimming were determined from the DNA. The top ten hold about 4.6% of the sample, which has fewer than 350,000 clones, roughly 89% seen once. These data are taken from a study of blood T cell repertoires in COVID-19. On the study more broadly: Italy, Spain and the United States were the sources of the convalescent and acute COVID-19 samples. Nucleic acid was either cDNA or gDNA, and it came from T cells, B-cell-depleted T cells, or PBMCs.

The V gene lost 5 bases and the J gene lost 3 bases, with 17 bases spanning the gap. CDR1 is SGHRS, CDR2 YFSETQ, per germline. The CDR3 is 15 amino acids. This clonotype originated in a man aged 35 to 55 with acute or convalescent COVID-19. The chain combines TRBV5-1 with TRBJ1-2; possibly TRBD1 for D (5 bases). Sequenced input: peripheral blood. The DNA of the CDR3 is TGCGCCAGCAGGCCGGGACTGAGGATAGACTATGGCTACACCTTC. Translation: CASRPGLRIDYGYTF.